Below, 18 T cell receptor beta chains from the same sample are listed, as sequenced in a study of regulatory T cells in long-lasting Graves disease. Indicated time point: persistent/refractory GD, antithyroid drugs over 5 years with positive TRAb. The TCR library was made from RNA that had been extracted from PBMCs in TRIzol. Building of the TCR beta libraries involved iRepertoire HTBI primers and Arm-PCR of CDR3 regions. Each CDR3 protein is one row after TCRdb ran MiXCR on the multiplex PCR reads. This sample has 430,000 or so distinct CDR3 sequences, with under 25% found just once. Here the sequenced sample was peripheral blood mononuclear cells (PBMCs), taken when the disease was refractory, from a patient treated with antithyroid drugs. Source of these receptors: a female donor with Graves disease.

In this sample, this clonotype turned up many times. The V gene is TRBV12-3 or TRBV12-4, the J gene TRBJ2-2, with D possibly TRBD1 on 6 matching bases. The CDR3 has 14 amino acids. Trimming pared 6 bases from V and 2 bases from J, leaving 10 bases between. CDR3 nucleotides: TGTGCCAGCAGACTGGGACAAAACACCGGGGAGCTGTTTTTT. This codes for CASRLGQNTGELFF.

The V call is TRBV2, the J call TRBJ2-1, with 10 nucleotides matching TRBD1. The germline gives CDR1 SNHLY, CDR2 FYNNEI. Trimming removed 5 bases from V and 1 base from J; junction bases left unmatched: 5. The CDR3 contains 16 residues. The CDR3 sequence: CASSRQGARSYNEQFF. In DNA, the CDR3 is TGTGCCAGCAGTCGACAGGGGGCGAGGTCCTACAATGAGCAGTTCTTC.

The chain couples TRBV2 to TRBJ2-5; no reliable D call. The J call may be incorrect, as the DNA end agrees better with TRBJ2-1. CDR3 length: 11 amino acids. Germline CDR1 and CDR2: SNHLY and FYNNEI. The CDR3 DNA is TGTGCCAGCAGTCAAGAGAATGAGCAGTTCTTC. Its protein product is CASSQENEQFF.

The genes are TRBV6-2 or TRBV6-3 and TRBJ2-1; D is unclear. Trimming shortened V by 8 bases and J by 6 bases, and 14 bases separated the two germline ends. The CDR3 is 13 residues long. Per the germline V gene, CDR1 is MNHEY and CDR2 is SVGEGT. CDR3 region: CASCLANFNEQFF. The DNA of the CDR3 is TGTGCCAGCTGTTTGGCCAACTTCAATGAGCAGTTCTTC.

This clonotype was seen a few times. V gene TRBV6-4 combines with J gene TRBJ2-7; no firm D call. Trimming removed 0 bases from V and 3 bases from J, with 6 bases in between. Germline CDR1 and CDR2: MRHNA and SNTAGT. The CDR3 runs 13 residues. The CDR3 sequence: CASSDSTVYEQYF. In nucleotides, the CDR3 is TGTGCCAGCAGTGACTCTACAGTCTACGAGCAGTACTTC.

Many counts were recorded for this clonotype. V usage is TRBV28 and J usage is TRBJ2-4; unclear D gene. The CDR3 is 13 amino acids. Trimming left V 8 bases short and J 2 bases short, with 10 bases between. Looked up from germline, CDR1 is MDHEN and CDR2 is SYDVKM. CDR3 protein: CASQLPSKNIQYF. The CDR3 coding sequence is TGTGCCAGCCAGCTGCCCTCCAAAAACATTCAGTACTTC.

CDR3 DNA sequence: TGTGCCAGCAGCCAAGGCAGGGATGCCTACAATGAGCAGTTCTTC. Its translation is CASSQGRDAYNEQFF. The rearrangement links TRBV14 to TRBJ2-1, with D perhaps TRBD1 (5 bases). The V and J ends lost 1 base and 2 bases respectively, with 9 bases between them. The germline V gene has CDR1 SGHDN and CDR2 FVKESK. The CDR3 has 15 amino acids.

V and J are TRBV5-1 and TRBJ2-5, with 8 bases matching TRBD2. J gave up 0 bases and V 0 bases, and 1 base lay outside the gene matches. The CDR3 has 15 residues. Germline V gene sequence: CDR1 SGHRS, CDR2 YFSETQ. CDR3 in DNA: TGCGCCAGCAGCTTGGACGGGGGGGACCAAGAGACCCAGTACTTC. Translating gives CASSLDGGDQETQYF.

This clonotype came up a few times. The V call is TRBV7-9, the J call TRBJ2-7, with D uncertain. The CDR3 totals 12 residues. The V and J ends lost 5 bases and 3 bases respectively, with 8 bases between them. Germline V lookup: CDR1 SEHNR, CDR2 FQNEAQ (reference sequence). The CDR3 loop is CASSTIDYEQYF. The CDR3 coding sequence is TGTGCCAGCAGCACTATTGACTACGAGCAGTACTTC.

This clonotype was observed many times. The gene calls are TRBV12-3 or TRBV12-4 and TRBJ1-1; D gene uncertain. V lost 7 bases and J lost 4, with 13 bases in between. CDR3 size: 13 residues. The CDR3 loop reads CASTQVEGTEAFF. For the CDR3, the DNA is TGTGCCAGCACCCAAGTGGAAGGCACTGAAGCTTTCTTT.

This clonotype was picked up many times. CDR3 DNA: TGTGCCAGCAGTTACTCGAAAGGACAGGGGACCTATGGCTACACCTTC. Its translation is CASSYSKGQGTYGYTF. The chain couples TRBV6-5 to TRBJ1-2; 9 nucleotides line up with TRBD1. The CDR3 totals 16 residues. Germline values: CDR1 MNHEY, CDR2 SVGAGI. Germline trimming cut 0 bases from V and 4 bases from J; bases unmatched to any gene: 6.

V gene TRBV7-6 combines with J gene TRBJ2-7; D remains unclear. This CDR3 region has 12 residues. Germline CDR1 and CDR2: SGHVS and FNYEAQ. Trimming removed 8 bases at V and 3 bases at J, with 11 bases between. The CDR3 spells CASGIDHYEQYF. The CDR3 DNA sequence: TGTGCCAGCGGGATAGACCACTACGAGCAGTACTTC.

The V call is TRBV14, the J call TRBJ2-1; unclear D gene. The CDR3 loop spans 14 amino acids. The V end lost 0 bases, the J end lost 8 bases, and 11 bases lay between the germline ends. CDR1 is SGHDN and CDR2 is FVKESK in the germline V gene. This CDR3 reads CASSQDVSWYEQFF. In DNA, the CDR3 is TGTGCCAGCAGCCAAGATGTCAGCTGGTATGAGCAGTTCTTC.

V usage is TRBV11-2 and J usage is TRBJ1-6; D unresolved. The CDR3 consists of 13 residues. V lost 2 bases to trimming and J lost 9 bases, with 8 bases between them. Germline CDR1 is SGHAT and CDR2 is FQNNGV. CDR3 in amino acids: CASSLFGSSPLHF. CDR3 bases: TGTGCCAGCAGCTTATTTGGATCTTCACCCCTCCACTTT. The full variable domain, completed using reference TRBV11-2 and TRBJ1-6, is EAGVAQSPRYKIIEKRQSVAFWCNPISGHATLYWYQQILGQGPKLLIQFQNNGVVDDSQLPKDRFSAERLKGVDSTLKIQPAKLEDSAVYLCASSLFGSSPLHFGNGTRLTVT.

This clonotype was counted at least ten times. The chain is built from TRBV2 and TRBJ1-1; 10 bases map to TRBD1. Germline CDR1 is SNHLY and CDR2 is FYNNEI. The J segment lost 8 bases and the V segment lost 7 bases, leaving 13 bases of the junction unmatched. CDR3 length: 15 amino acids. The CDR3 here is CASTSQLGTGEEAFF. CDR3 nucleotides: TGTGCCAGCACCTCCCAGTTAGGGACAGGGGAAGAAGCTTTCTTT.

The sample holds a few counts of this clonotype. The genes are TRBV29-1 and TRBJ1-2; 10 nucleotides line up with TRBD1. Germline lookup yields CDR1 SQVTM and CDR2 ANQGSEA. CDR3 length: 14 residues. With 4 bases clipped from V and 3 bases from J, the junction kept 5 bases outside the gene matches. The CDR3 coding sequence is TGCAGCGTTGTTTCTGACAGGGGGCACTATGGCTACACCTTC. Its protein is CSVVSDRGHYGYTF.

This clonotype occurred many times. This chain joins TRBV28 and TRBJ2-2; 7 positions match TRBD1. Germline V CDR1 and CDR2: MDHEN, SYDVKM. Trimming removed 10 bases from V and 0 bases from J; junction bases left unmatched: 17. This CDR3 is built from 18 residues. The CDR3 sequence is CATQPTGWGRTNTGELFF. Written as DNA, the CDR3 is TGTGCCACTCAGCCGACAGGGTGGGGCAGGACGAACACCGGGGAGCTGTTTTTT.

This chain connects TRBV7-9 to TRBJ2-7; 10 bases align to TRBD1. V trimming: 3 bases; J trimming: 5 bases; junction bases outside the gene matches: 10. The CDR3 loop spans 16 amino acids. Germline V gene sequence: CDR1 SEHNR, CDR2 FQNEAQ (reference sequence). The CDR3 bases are TGTGCCAGCAGCTTGGGGGGACAGGGGTCTTCGGACGAGCAGTACTTC. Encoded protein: CASSLGGQGSSDEQYF.